This TCR beta chain was retrieved from a study of blood T cell repertoires in COVID-19. As for the study in general: T cells, B-cell-depleted T cells, or PBMCs provided the cDNA or gDNA that served as material.

Clones were read by immunoSEQ multiplex PCR, and TCRdb kept only the in-frame ones, dropping some. Of 70,000 or so clones in the sample, about 87% were seen once. V was clipped by 6 bases and J by 9 bases; unmatched bases: 13. The germline gives CDR1 SNHLY, CDR2 FYNNEI. This CDR3 region has 14 residues. Material for sequencing was peripheral blood. The clonotype comes from a woman between 45 and 65 years old with acute or convalescent COVID-19. The gene calls are TRBV2 and TRBJ1-1; 7 positions agree with TRBD1. CDR3 sequence (DNA): TGTGCCAGCAGACAGGACAGGTTGGAAAAGAAAGCTTTCTTT. Its translation is CASRQDRLEKKAFF.